A selection of T cell receptor beta chains follows, all from one sample in a study of cytomegalovirus exposure and HLA in healthy donors. Method: immunoSEQ multiplex PCR; TCRdb's copy keeps in-frame clones and lacks some. In the table there are 150,000 or so clones, about 79% of which are singletons. The sequenced material came from PBMCs. The receptors shown here come from a man in his fifties or sixties in good health and CMV-seropositive. The CDR3 runs from the conserved cysteine through the conserved F or W.

CDR3 protein,J gene,V gene
CASSFDRNIQYF,TRBJ2-4,TRBV5-1
CASSFLQGAYTEAFF,TRBJ1-1,TRBV7-9
CASSKGQLVQPQHF,TRBJ1-5,TRBV28
CASSEAGGVEAEKLFF,TRBJ1-4,TRBV6-1
CASSLLFRETQYF,TRBJ2-5,TRBV28
CASSSISGATGELFF,TRBJ2-2,TRBV7-2
CASSFTGMGQGNSPLHF,TRBJ1-6,TRBV19
CASSPGLGPNYGYTF,TRBJ1-2,TRBV18
CATSSYPGPNQPQHF,TRBJ1-5,TRBV15
CASSLAVKNIQYF,TRBJ2-4,TRBV5-1
CASSLDRGLYEQYF,TRBJ2-7,TRBV7-2
CASSSRQAPDAWNSPLHF,TRBJ1-6,TRBV27
CASSQDGGRANQPQHF,TRBJ1-5,TRBV4-1
CASRYGGTGLNEQFF,TRBJ2-1,TRBV19
CASSPGQGREGYTF,TRBJ1-2,TRBV7-9
CASSEGLHEKLFF,TRBJ1-4,TRBV18
CASSLAWGGGFYEQYF,TRBJ2-7,TRBV5-1
CASSQETGQQETQYF,TRBJ2-5,TRBV4-1
CASSRDSDTGELFF,TRBJ2-2,TRBV5-4
CASSQEGRGGLDTQYF,TRBJ2-3,TRBV4-2
CASSYRRQENYGYTF,TRBJ1-2,TRBV6-6
CATSGGPREQYF,TRBJ2-7,TRBV15
CASSVGASLQETQYF,TRBJ2-5,TRBV9
CASRPGGYTGELFF,TRBJ2-2,TRBV7-2
CASRPQGSQNTGELFF,TRBJ2-2,TRBV11-2
CASSLTQGVREQYF,TRBJ2-7,TRBV5-6
CASARTGGDTEAFF,TRBJ1-1,TRBV30
CASSLSRGITGELFF,TRBJ2-2,TRBV28
CAFREGSEYVTQYF,TRBJ2-3,TRBV30
CASSSQEIGRTEKLFF,TRBJ1-4,TRBV7-9
CASSLGGRPDQPQHF,TRBJ1-5,TRBV7-2
CASSLIRDNGYTF,TRBJ1-2,TRBV5-6
CATRITGDSGELFF,TRBJ2-2,TRBV6-1
CASRRTVNTEAFF,TRBJ1-1,TRBV6-5
CASSPSPGTSGGEQFF,TRBJ2-1,TRBV4-3
CASSEAGFGGTEAFF,TRBJ1-1,TRBV10-1
CASSEGDRGGDQPQHF,TRBJ1-5,TRBV9
CASSKARLSGVQGYTF,TRBJ1-2,TRBV21-1
CASGAGGQVDTQYF,TRBJ2-3,TRBV6-1
CASSLWARLDSGANVLTF,TRBJ2-6,TRBV11-3
CASSPSGGRLAGEQYF,TRBJ2-7,TRBV19
CASSQDGRVGTEAFF,TRBJ1-1,TRBV4-3
CASSSGTMSTGELFF,TRBJ2-2,TRBV5-1
CASSLEQGAHLGQNTEAFF,TRBJ1-1,TRBV5-6
CSVESRGSPYEQYF,TRBJ2-7,TRBV29-1
CASTRGGSTNEKLFF,TRBJ1-4,TRBV28
CASTPAGGTEAFF,TRBJ1-1,TRBV19
CASSPTGAGCQPQHF,TRBJ1-5,TRBV6-8
CASSSSSFTDTQYF,TRBJ2-3,TRBV7-9
CAWSVGASRVRSQPQHF,TRBJ1-5,TRBV30
CASREGGETQYF,TRBJ2-5,TRBV19
CASSPTSSNEQYF,-,TRBV2
CASSSGQGPLHF,TRBJ1-6,TRBV11-3
CASSISVRGGQPQHF,TRBJ1-5,TRBV19
CASTGQRRELFF,TRBJ1-4,TRBV28